The subject of this entry is one T cell receptor beta chain. This CDR3 is built from 14 residues. Germline-derived CDR1 and CDR2 are MNHEY and SVGAGI. V trimming: 2 bases; J trimming: 12 bases; junction bases outside the gene matches: 6. Participant age was about 18 to 95 years, and participants resided in fewer than 30 US areas. Repertoires were generated with immunoSEQ multiplex PCR, while TCRdb's copy carries only in-frame clones and drops some. This table holds about 220,000 clones, roughly 80% found once. This sample was taken from a study of blood T cell repertoires in COVID-19. For the study at large: COVID-19 samples, acute and convalescent, were from the United States, Italy and Spain.

Sequenced input: PBMCs or T cells enriched from blood (not recorded which). The sequence came from a woman between 40 and 55 years old with acute COVID-19. This rearrangement joins TRBV6-5 to TRBJ2-7; 14 bases agree with TRBD2. CDR3 nucleotide sequence: TGTGCCAGCAGTTACGCGGGACTAGCGGGAGAAACGTACTTC. Translated: CASSYAGLAGETYF.